What follows are 16 T cell receptor beta chains derived from one specimen sequenced in a study of molecular identifiers for immune sequencing clone quantification. Each CDR3 protein is one row after TCRdb ran MiXCR on the PCR reads. The repertoire holds around 460,000 distinct CDR3 sequences, around 21% seen once, with around 0.84% in the top ten. Sequencing was performed on naive CD8+ T cells from blood, with Jurkat cell RNA spiked in. Subset of the sample: FACS-sorted CD8+CD4-CCR7+CD45RA+ naive T cells. The receptors were sampled from a human donor in good health. Some libraries in this study had Jurkat cell RNA spiked in.

This sequence joins TRBV7-9 and TRBJ1-1, with a possible D match to TRBD1 (6 bases). This CDR3 has 15 amino acids. Trimming shortened V by 0 bases and J by 4 bases, and 12 bases separated the two germline ends. Germline lookup yields CDR1 SEHNR and CDR2 FQNEAQ (reference sequence). The CDR3 here is CASSLAYREGTEAFF. DNA for the CDR3: TGTGCCAGCAGCTTAGCGTACAGGGAAGGCACTGAAGCTTTCTTT.

Regarding this clonotype: A much larger clonotype is one base distant, so this may be a read error. The chain joins TRBV7-3 to TRBJ1-1; TRBD1 matches at 9 bases. Germline assignment: CDR1 SGHTA and CDR2 FQGTGA. The CDR3 consists of 15 residues. In nucleotides, the CDR3 is TGTGCCAGCAGCGAACAGGGGGCTGGCTACACTGAAGCTCTCTTT. Translation gives CASSEQGAGYTEALF.

This sequence joins TRBV10-3 and TRBJ2-7; the D gene is possibly TRBD2 (5 bases). The CDR3 sequence is 13 residues long. Trimming cost V 10 bases and J 3 bases, with 16 bases left between them. Germline values: CDR1 ENHRY, CDR2 SYGVKD. CDR3 sequence: CATTEGDRYEQYF. The CDR3 DNA is TGTGCCACCACAGAGGGCGATCGCTACGAGCAGTACTTC.

This clonotype was observed at least ten times. The chain combines TRBV7-2 with TRBJ2-3, with D perhaps TRBD2 (5 bases). CDR3 length: 16 amino acids. V lost 1 base, J lost 0 bases, and 11 bases lay in between. CDR1 and CDR2 from the germline V gene are SGHTA and FQGNSA. The CDR3 is CASSLGVRTSTDTQYF. The CDR3 DNA reads TGTGCCAGCAGCTTAGGCGTAAGGACTAGCACAGATACGCAGTATTTT.

In regard to this clonotype: A much larger clone lies one base from this, so it may be a read error. V and J are TRBV6-6 and TRBJ2-7; D perhaps matches TRBD2 (5 bases). The CDR3 sequence is 11 residues long. The V end lost 4 bases, the J end lost 6 bases, and 7 bases lay between the germline ends. The V gene's germline CDR1 is MNHNY and CDR2 SVGAGI (reference sequence). The CDR3 loop is CASSSAVEQYF. CDR3 nucleotides: TGTGCCAGCAGTTCAGCGGTCGAGCAGTACTTC.

This clonotype was seen at least ten times. The V and J genes are TRBV28 and TRBJ2-1, with TRBD1 matching 7 bases. This CDR3 is 15 amino acids long. Germline V gene sequence: CDR1 MDHEN, CDR2 SYDVKM. Losses at the gene ends were 4 bases for V and 7 bases for J; bases not matched to a gene: 10. In DNA form, the CDR3 reads TGTGCCAGCAGTTCCCGACAGGGTTCGTTGAATGAGCAGTTCTTC. Protein sequence: CASSSRQGSLNEQFF. The variable domain in full, completed from reference TRBV28 and TRBJ2-1, reads DVKVTQSSRYLVKRTGEKVFLECVQDMDHENMFWYRQDPGLGLRLIYFSYDVKMKEKGDIPEGYSVSREKKERFSLILESASTNQTSMYLCASSSRQGSLNEQFFGPGTRLTVL.

For this clonotype: Its ends do not fully match the called genes, so a read error is possible. CDR3 loop: CAGSPRLNLYNEQFF. CDR3 sequence (DNA): TGTGCCGGCAGTCCCCGTTTGAACCTTTACAATGAGCAGTTCTTC. V gene TRBV28 combines with J gene TRBJ2-1, with D unclear. Germline assignment: CDR1 MDHEN and CDR2 SYDVKM. This CDR3 has 15 amino acids.

This clonotype was counted many times. The V call is TRBV7-9, the J call TRBJ2-3, with D perhaps TRBD2 (6 bases). Per germline, CDR1 SEHNR and CDR2 FQNEAQ (reference sequence). V lost 5 bases to trimming and J lost 0 bases, with 9 bases between them. The CDR3 is 14 amino acids. The CDR3 spells CASSGGYSTDTQYF. CDR3 DNA sequence: TGTGCCAGCAGCGGGGGGTACAGCACAGATACGCAGTATTTT.

V is TRBV23-1 and J is TRBJ2-1; D gene ambiguous. TRBV23-1 has ORF status, its function being uncertain. V lost 0 bases and J lost 5, with 20 bases in between. The CDR3 length is 18 residues. CDR3 region: CASSQSYKAAEGHNEQFF. CDR3 DNA: TGCGCCAGCAGTCAATCTTATAAGGCGGCGGAAGGGCACAATGAGCAGTTCTTC.

Turning to this clonotype: Since a much larger clone is just one base distant, this may be a read error. The V call is TRBV6-2 or TRBV6-3, the J call TRBJ2-5, with D hard to call. This CDR3 region has 14 residues. Looked up from germline, CDR1 is MNHEY and CDR2 is SVGEGT. CDR3 DNA: TGTGCCGGCAGTTACTCGACCGTGCAAGAGACCCAGTACTTC. Protein: CAGSYSTVQETQYF.

This clonotype was recorded at least ten times. J is TRBJ1-2 and V is TRBV4-3, with 8 bases that match TRBD1. The CDR3 is 12 residues long. The germline V gene encodes CDR1 LGHNA and CDR2 YSLEER. The V and J ends lost 8 bases and 2 bases, in that order; junction bases with no gene match: 1. This CDR3 is CASRDRNYGYTF. As DNA, the CDR3 is TGCGCCAGCCGGGACAGGAACTATGGCTACACCTTC.

The table lists this clonotype with many counts. The gene calls are TRBV4-3 and TRBJ2-1, with a tentative D call TRBD1 (6 bases). The V end was cut by 0 bases, the J end by 9 bases, with 18 bases between. Per germline, CDR1 LGHNA and CDR2 YSLEER. This CDR3 is 16 amino acids long. CDR3 sequence reads: CASSQDRAGANVEQFF. CDR3 coding DNA: TGCGCCAGCAGCCAAGATAGGGCAGGGGCCAATGTTGAGCAGTTCTTC.

This clonotype was seen ten or more times. The chain has TRBV20-1 and TRBJ2-1, with a possible D match to TRBD2 (6 bases). V lost 6 bases and J lost 4, with 16 bases in between. This CDR3 has 14 amino acids. Germline lookup yields CDR1 DFQATT and CDR2 SNEGSKA (reference sequence). The CDR3 DNA sequence: TGCAGTGCAATAGCCGTGGGGGGTTACAATGAGCAGTTCTTC. This gives the protein CSAIAVGGYNEQFF.

This clonotype was counted between two and nine times. In nucleotides, the CDR3 is TGTGCCAGCAGCTTTGGGAGGGGGCAAGACGAGCAGTACTTC. It is translated as CASSFGRGQDEQYF. The chain employs TRBV5-5 and TRBJ2-7; tentatively, D is TRBD1 or TRBD2 (7 bases each). The CDR3 extends over 14 amino acids. Germline CDR1 SGHKS, CDR2 YYEKEE (reference sequence). V was pared by 2 bases and J by 5 bases, with 14 bases between.

This clonotype appeared a few times. This rearrangement joins TRBV28 to TRBJ2-3, with 8 bases fitting TRBD1. Per germline, CDR1 MDHEN and CDR2 SYDVKM. The CDR3 sequence is 15 residues long. V dropped 6 bases and J dropped 0; count of bases not matched to a gene: 5. For the CDR3, the DNA is TGTGCCAGCAGGACGAACAGGGGGAGCACAGATACGCAGTATTTT. Its translation: CASRTNRGSTDTQYF.

This clonotype was counted only a few times. This rearrangement joins TRBV9 to TRBJ2-3; 11 nucleotides align to TRBD2. This CDR3 comprises 18 residues. V shed 0 bases and J 4 bases; nucleotides not matched to a gene: 10. Germline assignment: CDR1 SGDLS and CDR2 YYNGEE. The CDR3 DNA reads TGTGCCAGCAGCGTAGACATTTTAGCGGGGGGGCAAGCAGATACGCAGTATTTT. This encodes CASSVDILAGGQADTQYF. The variable domain in full, with the rest retrieved from reference TRBV9 and TRBJ2-3, is DSGVTQTPKHLITATGQRVTLRCSPRSGDLSVYWYQQSLDQGLQFLIQYYNGEERAKGNILERFSAQQFPDLHSELNLSSLELGDSALYFCASSVDILAGGQADTQYFGPGTRLTVL.